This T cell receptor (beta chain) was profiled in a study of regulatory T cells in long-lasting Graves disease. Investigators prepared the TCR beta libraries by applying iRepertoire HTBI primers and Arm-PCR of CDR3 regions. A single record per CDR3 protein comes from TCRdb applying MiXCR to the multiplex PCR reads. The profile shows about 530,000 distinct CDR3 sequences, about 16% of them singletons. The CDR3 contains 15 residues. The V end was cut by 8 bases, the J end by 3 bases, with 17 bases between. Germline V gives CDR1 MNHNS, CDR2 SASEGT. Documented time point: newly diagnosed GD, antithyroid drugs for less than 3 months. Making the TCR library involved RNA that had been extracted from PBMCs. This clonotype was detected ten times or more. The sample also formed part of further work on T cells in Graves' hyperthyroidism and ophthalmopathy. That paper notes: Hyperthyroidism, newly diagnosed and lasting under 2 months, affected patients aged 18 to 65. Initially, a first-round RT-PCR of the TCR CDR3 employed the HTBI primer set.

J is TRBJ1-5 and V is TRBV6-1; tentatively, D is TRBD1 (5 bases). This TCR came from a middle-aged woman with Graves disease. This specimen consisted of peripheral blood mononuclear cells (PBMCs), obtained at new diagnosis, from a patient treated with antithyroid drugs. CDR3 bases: TGTGCCAGCCCCTCCCGACCGGGGGTCAATCAGCCCCAGCATTTT. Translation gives CASPSRPGVNQPQHF.